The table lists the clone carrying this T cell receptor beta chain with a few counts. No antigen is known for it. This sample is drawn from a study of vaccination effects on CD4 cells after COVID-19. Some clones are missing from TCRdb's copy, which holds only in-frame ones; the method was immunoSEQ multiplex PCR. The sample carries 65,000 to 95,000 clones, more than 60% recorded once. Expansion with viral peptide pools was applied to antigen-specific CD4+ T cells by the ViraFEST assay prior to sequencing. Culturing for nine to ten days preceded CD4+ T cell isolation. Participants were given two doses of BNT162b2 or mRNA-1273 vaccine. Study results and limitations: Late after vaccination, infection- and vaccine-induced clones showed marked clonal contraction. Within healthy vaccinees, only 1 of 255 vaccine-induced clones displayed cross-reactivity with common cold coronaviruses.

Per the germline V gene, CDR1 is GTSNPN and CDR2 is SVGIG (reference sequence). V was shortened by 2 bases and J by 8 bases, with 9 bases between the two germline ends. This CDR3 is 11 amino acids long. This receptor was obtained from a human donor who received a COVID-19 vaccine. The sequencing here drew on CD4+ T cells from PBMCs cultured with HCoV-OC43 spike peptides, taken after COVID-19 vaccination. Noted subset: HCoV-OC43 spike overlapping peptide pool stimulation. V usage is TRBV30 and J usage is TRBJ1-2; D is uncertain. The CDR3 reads CAWSSGWGYTF. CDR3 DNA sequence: TGTGCCTGGAGTTCGGGGTGGGGCTACACCTTC.